This TCR beta chain is drawn from a study of shared clonotypes between healthy human individuals. Study-level results: Larger estimated richness was generally seen in naive subsets than in memory subsets.

Sequencing used immunoSEQ multiplex PCR; TCRdb keeps in-frame clones, though not all of them. The table has a few hundred thousand clones, about 96% seen once; the top ten hold about 0.34%. Per germline, CDR1 KGHSH and CDR2 LQKENI. V lost 3 bases to trimming and J lost 0 bases, with 9 bases between them. The CDR3 runs 14 residues. A note on this clone: Its antigen is still unknown.

The sequenced sample consisted of memory CD8+ T cells sorted from blood. The subset denotes: CD45RO+ cells pooled with CCR7-negative TemRA cells. The rearrangement uses TRBV18 and TRBJ2-7; D is possibly TRBD2 (6 bases). This TCR was recovered from a man aged 25-45 years in good health. The CDR3 sequence: CASSPWDSSYEQYF. The CDR3 nucleotides are TGTGCCAGCTCACCCTGGGACTCCTCCTACGAGCAGTACTTC.